One sample yielded the 20 T cell receptor beta chains listed below, sequenced in a study of T cell responses to AZD1222 COVID-19 vaccine. Produced via immunoSEQ multiplex PCR; TCRdb's table is partial and in-frame only. The sample consists of some 86,000 clones, about 90% of them appearing once. This sample comprised peripheral blood, obtained on day 0 of AZD1222 vaccination. Receptors were obtained from an adult in good health.

DNA for the CDR3: TGTGCCAGCTCTGACAGGAGCACAGATACGCAGTATTTT. It translates to CASSDRSTDTQYF. The chain couples TRBV11-3 to TRBJ2-3; the D gene is possibly TRBD1 (6 bases). This CDR3 region has 13 residues. Looked up from germline, CDR1 is SGHNT and CDR2 is YENEEA. Trimming left V 8 bases short and J 0 bases short, with 9 bases between.

This chain joins TRBV4-3 and TRBJ2-1, with 9 bases that match TRBD2. Unmatched junction bases numbered 3, after V lost 6 bases and J lost 0 bases. CDR1 is LGHNA and CDR2 is YSLEER in the germline V gene. The CDR3 has 15 amino acids. The CDR3 DNA is TGCGCCAGCAGTCCTAGCGGGGACTCCTACAATGAGCAGTTCTTC. Translated: CASSPSGDSYNEQFF.

This chain links TRBV5-6 with TRBJ1-2; 7 bases align to TRBD1. J was trimmed by 4 bases and V by 4 bases; bases with no gene match: 10. This CDR3 has 15 residues. Per the germline V gene, CDR1 is SGHDT and CDR2 is YYEEEE. The CDR3 protein is CASSIETGLIYGYTF. The CDR3 nucleotides are TGTGCCAGCAGCATCGAGACAGGGTTAATCTATGGCTACACCTTC.

Here the CDR3 reads CASSSGAHTGVEEKLFF. The CDR3 nucleotides read TGCGCCAGCAGCTCCGGCGCCCACACAGGGGTCGAGGAAAAACTGTTTTTT. The V and J genes are TRBV5-1 and TRBJ1-4; 7 positions match TRBD1. The junction had 16 bases not matched to a gene; V was cut back by 3 bases and J by 8 bases. Germline V gene lookup returns CDR1 SGHRS and CDR2 YFSETQ. The CDR3 loop spans 17 amino acids.

The rearrangement joins TRBV6-6 to TRBJ1-1; D call uncertain. The CDR3 is 14 residues long. Trimming took 0 bases from V and 0 from J, leaving 5 bases between them. Per germline, CDR1 MNHNY and CDR2 SVGAGI (reference sequence). DNA of the CDR3: TGTGCCAGCAGTTACTCAAATATGAACACTGAAGCTTTCTTT. Translated: CASSYSNMNTEAFF.

This clone was counted between two and nine times. The J gene is TRBJ2-3, the V gene TRBV11-1; D gene uncertain. Germline V gene sequence: CDR1 SGHAT, CDR2 FQDESV (reference sequence). CDR3 length: 12 amino acids. Trimming removed 2 bases from V and 6 bases from J, with 6 bases in between. CDR3 DNA sequence: TGTGCCAGCAGCTTACTATCGGATACGCAGTATTTT. Translation: CASSLLSDTQYF.

The chain combines TRBV5-4 with TRBJ2-5; the match to TRBD1 covers 8 bases. The CDR3 runs 16 residues. In germline, CDR1 is SGHNT, CDR2 YYREEE (reference sequence). The V gene end was trimmed by 0 bases and the J gene end by 5 bases; junction bases not matched to a gene: 9. CDR3 sequence reads: CASSLVQGAARETQYF. The CDR3 nucleotides read TGTGCCAGCAGCTTGGTGCAGGGGGCGGCGCGGGAGACCCAGTACTTC. Full variable domain (outside the CDR3, taken from reference TRBV5-4 and TRBJ2-5): ETGVTQSPTHLIKTRGQQVTLRCSSQSGHNTVSWYQQALGQGPQFIFQYYREEENGRGNFPPRFSGLQFPNYSSELNVNALELDDSALYLCASSLVQGAARETQYFGPGTRLLVL.

In its sample, this clone was seen a few times. The CDR3 sequence: CASSRDSMEETQYF. CDR3 coding DNA: TGCGCCAGCAGCCGGGACAGTATGGAGGAGACCCAGTACTTC. The rearrangement uses TRBV5-1 and TRBJ2-5, with TRBD1 identical over 7 bases. CDR1 and CDR2 (germline): SGHRS, YFSETQ. The length of the CDR3 is 14 residues. The junction had 8 bases not matched to a gene; V was cut back by 4 bases and J by 5 bases.

This clone has a single count. The CDR3 DNA follows: TGCGCCAGTTCGGTGGAGGGGAGGATGGGCTACGAGCAGTACTTC. Protein sequence: CASSVEGRMGYEQYF. This chain uses TRBV5-1 with TRBJ2-7; D is perhaps TRBD2 (6 bases). CDR3 length equals 15 residues. Trimming cost V 8 bases and J 3 bases, with 21 bases left between them. Germline CDR1 SGHRS, CDR2 YFSETQ. Looking up the rest from reference TRBV5-1 and TRBJ2-7 gives the full variable domain: KAGVTQTPRYLIKTRGQQVTLSCSPISGHRSVSWYQQTPGQGLQFLFEYFSETQRNKGNFPGRFSGRQFSNSRSEMNVSTLELGDSALYLCASSVEGRMGYEQYFGPGTRLTVT.

The sample holds a few counts of this clone. The chain combines TRBV7-9 with TRBJ2-5, with TRBD2 identical over 7 bases. Looked up from germline, CDR1 is SEHNR and CDR2 is FQNEAQ (reference sequence). The CDR3 is 12 amino acids. V dropped 5 bases and J dropped 7; count of bases not matched to a gene: 4. The CDR3 spells CASSRTSVTQYF. The CDR3 DNA follows: TGTGCCAGCAGCCGGACTAGTGTGACCCAGTACTTC. Drawing the rest from reference TRBV7-9 and TRBJ2-5, the complete variable domain is DTGVSQNPRHKITKRGQNVTFRCDPISEHNRLYWYRQTLGQGPEFLTYFQNEAQLEKSRLLSDRFSAERPKGSFSTLEIQRTEQGDSAMYLCASSRTSVTQYFGPGTRLLVL.

The gene calls are TRBV5-1 and TRBJ1-4, with TRBD1 identical over 7 bases. This CDR3 spans 13 amino acids. The germline V gene has CDR1 SGHRS and CDR2 YFSETQ. V was pared by 0 bases and J by 8 bases, with 1 base of the junction left unmatched. This CDR3 reads CASSLGDSEKLFF. The CDR3 coding sequence is TGCGCCAGCAGCTTGGGGGACAGCGAAAAACTGTTTTTT.

V and J are TRBV5-1 and TRBJ2-2, with a possible D match to TRBD1 (6 bases). The V gene's germline CDR1 is SGHRS and CDR2 YFSETQ. This CDR3 spans 18 amino acids. The V end was cut by 1 base, the J end by 5 bases, with 21 bases between. The CDR3 spells CASSLRGPGTQLTGELFF. The CDR3 DNA reads TGCGCCAGCAGCTTGAGGGGCCCGGGGACACAGCTAACCGGGGAGCTGTTTTTT.

The genes are TRBV9 and TRBJ1-2, with 10 bases aligning to TRBD1. J gave up 4 bases and V 2 bases, and 5 bases lay outside the gene matches. Germline CDR1 reads SGDLS; CDR2 reads YYNGEE. CDR3 length: 15 amino acids. CDR3: CASSVGTGVPYGYTF. In DNA form, the CDR3 reads TGTGCCAGCAGCGTGGGGACAGGGGTCCCCTATGGCTACACCTTC.

V is TRBV5-1 and J is TRBJ2-5, with 7 bases fitting TRBD1. Germline CDR1 reads SGHRS; CDR2 reads YFSETQ. V shed 0 bases and J 5 bases; nucleotides not matched to a gene: 16. This CDR3 comprises 18 residues. This CDR3 is CASSLVAGGLGPKETQYF. In DNA, the CDR3 is TGCGCCAGCAGCTTGGTGGCAGGGGGTCTAGGACCCAAGGAGACCCAGTACTTC.

This chain uses TRBV12-3 or TRBV12-4 with TRBJ2-7; no clear D. V shed 5 bases and J shed 5 bases, with 13 bases lying between them. The CDR3 is 13 residues long. CDR3 in amino acids: CASSRMSGHEQYF. The CDR3 DNA sequence: TGTGCCAGCAGTAGGATGTCTGGCCACGAGCAGTACTTC.

V usage is TRBV11-2 and J usage is TRBJ2-7; no reliable D call. This CDR3 region has 13 residues. Trimming took off 0 bases at V and 4 bases at J, with 7 bases between the two ends. Germline V CDR1 and CDR2: SGHAT, FQNNGV. CDR3 loop: CASSLDPFYEQYF. The CDR3 DNA follows: TGTGCCAGCAGCTTAGATCCGTTTTACGAGCAGTACTTC.

CDR3 DNA: TGCGCCAGCATCGGATTGGACAGTCAAGAGACCCAGTACTTC. Its translation: CASIGLDSQETQYF. The rearrangement uses TRBV23-1 and TRBJ2-5; weak D call: TRBD1 (6 bases). TRBV23-1 is known as an ORF, though its function is uncertain. V was clipped by 7 bases and J by 2 bases, with 14 bases between them. CDR3 length: 14 amino acids.

The chain recombines TRBV25-1 with TRBJ2-5, with D perhaps given as TRBD1 or TRBD2 (5 bases each). Per the germline V gene, CDR1 is MGHDK and CDR2 is SYGVNS. Trimming cost V 3 bases and J 5 bases, with 16 bases left between them. CDR3 length: 15 amino acids. The CDR3 reads CASSEAARQRETQYF. DNA for the CDR3: TGTGCCAGCAGTGAGGCGGCACGACAGCGGGAGACCCAGTACTTC. The variable domain in full, with the rest retrieved from reference TRBV25-1 and TRBJ2-5, is EADIYQTPRYLVIGTGKKITLECSQTMGHDKMYWYQQDPGMELHLIHYSYGVNSTEKGDLSSESTVSRIRTEHFPLTLESARPSHTSQYLCASSEAARQRETQYFGPGTRLLVL.

The rearrangement links TRBV29-1 to TRBJ1-5, with D possibly TRBD1 on 6 matching bases. This CDR3 spans 13 amino acids. CDR1 and CDR2 from the germline V gene are SQVTM and ANQGSEA. V was trimmed by 6 bases and J by 3 bases, leaving 12 bases between them. CDR3 sequence: CSVVTGYNQPQHF. The DNA of the CDR3 is TGCAGCGTCGTGACAGGCTACAATCAGCCCCAGCATTTT.

The chain employs TRBV5-1 and TRBJ1-6; D is ambiguous. Germline V gene data show CDR1 as SGHRS and CDR2 as YFSETQ. The CDR3 is 14 residues long. V dropped 0 bases and J dropped 6 bases, with 7 bases sitting between them. The CDR3 protein is CASSLEAGNSPLHF. The CDR3 nucleotides read TGCGCCAGCAGCTTGGAGGCGGGTAATTCACCCCTCCACTTT.